Sequencing of this T cell receptor beta chain was carried out in a study of blood T cell repertoires in COVID-19. As for the study in general: Sample material is recorded as cDNA or gDNA derived from T cells, B-cell-depleted T cells, or PBMCs.

V gave up 5 bases and J gave up 3 bases; unmatched junction bases: 6. Germline values: CDR1 SGHTA, CDR2 FQGNSA. This CDR3 is built from 14 residues. Source study methods: Amplification of reference gene primers was used by the study to estimate nucleated cell counts. Profiling relied on immunoSEQ multiplex PCR, and the TCRdb table lists in-frame clones only, not all of them. The V and J calls and clone size come from that table; D and trimming were worked out from the DNA. The repertoire holds roughly 70,000 clones, with about 90% as singletons. The sample comprised peripheral blood. This receptor was identified in an elderly woman with active COVID-19. V and J are TRBV7-2 and TRBJ2-5, with 7 positions matching TRBD1. Here the CDR3 DNA reads TGTGCCAGCAGCCGGGACAGTAATAAAGAGACCCAGTACTTC. Amino acids: CASSRDSNKETQYF. The entire variable domain, with the rest obtained from reference TRBV7-2 and TRBJ2-5, is as follows: GAGVSQSPSNKVTEKGKDVELRCDPISGHTALYWYRQSLGQGLEFLIYFQGNSAPDKSGLPSDRFSAERTGGSVSTLTIQRTQQEDSAVYLCASSRDSNKETQYFGPGTRLLVL.